The rows below give T cell receptor beta chains drawn from one sample of a study of T cell responses to AZD1222 COVID-19 vaccine. This table comes from immunoSEQ multiplex PCR, and its TCRdb copy is limited to in-frame clones, with some not included. This table has about 85,000 clones, roughly 90% appearing once. Sequenced material: peripheral blood, taken on day 0 of AZD1222 vaccination. The receptors stem from an adult in good health. Both conserved end residues are part of each CDR3. Fields, in order: CDR3 protein, CDR3 DNA, D gene, J gene, clone size, V gene. The D gene is left open where the match is weak. Some rows mark clone size as missing; the rest say once, few, many or name a class of expanded clone.

CDR3: CASSTTPTGGTEAFF
DNA: TGTGCCAGTAGTACGACCCCCACAGGGGGCACTGAAGCTTTCTTT
D: TRBD1
J: TRBJ1-1
size: NA
V: TRBV19

CDR3: CAISGAPSSYNEQFF
DNA: TGTGCCATCAGTGGGGCCCCGAGCTCCTACAATGAGCAGTTCTTC
D: NA
J: TRBJ2-1
size: NA
V: TRBV10-3

CDR3: CASSRLNEQFF
DNA: TGTGCCAGCAGCCGACTCAATGAGCAGTTCTTC
D: NA
J: TRBJ2-1
size: NA
V: TRBV14

CDR3: CATRAQGPQSTLYGYTF
DNA: TGTGCCACCAGAGCCCAAGGCCCTCAAAGCACCTTATATGGCTACACCTTC
D: NA
J: TRBJ1-2
size: NA
V: TRBV24-1

CDR3: CAISERTASNEKLFF
DNA: TGTGCCATCAGTGAAAGGACAGCCTCCAATGAAAAACTGTTTTTT
D: NA
J: TRBJ1-4
size: few
V: TRBV10-3

CDR3: CAWSVGVESNTEAFF
DNA: TGTGCCTGGAGTGTAGGGGTGGAGTCGAACACTGAAGCTTTCTTT
D: NA
J: TRBJ1-1
size: NA
V: TRBV30

CDR3: CASSVEASGSSYNEQFF
DNA: TGCGCCAGCAGCGTTGAGGCTAGCGGCAGCTCCTACAATGAGCAGTTCTTC
D: TRBD2
J: TRBJ2-1
size: NA
V: TRBV5-1

CDR3: CASSYGVHSGNTIYF
DNA: TGTGCCAGCAGTTACGGGGTGCACTCTGGAAACACCATATATTTT
D: NA
J: TRBJ1-3
size: NA
V: TRBV6-6

CDR3: CASSLDSYSYEQYF
DNA: TGTGCCAGCAGCTTGGACAGCTACTCCTACGAGCAGTACTTC
D: NA
J: TRBJ2-7
size: few
V: TRBV5-4

CDR3: CASGLAGGPNEQFF
DNA: TGTGCCAGCGGTTTAGCGGGGGGGCCCAATGAGCAGTTCTTC
D: TRBD2
J: TRBJ2-1
size: NA
V: TRBV11-2

CDR3: CASSPGGVDKNIQYF
DNA: TGTGCCAGCAGCCCAGGGGGTGTGGACAAAAACATTCAGTACTTC
D: TRBD1
J: TRBJ2-4
size: once
V: TRBV5-4

CDR3: CASSPTGFSSYEQYF
DNA: TGTGCCAGCAGCCCCACAGGGTTCTCATCCTACGAGCAGTACTTC
D: NA
J: TRBJ2-7
size: NA
V: TRBV28

CDR3: CASTEQGSYNSPLHF
DNA: TGTGCCAGTACCGAACAGGGATCCTATAATTCACCCCTCCACTTT
D: NA
J: TRBJ1-6
size: NA
V: TRBV19

CDR3: CASSLGVGTGTYEQYF
DNA: TGCGCCAGCAGCTTGGGGGTAGGGACAGGGACCTACGAGCAGTACTTC
D: TRBD1
J: TRBJ2-7
size: NA
V: TRBV5-1

CDR3: CASSPRIAGGTDTQYF
DNA: TGTGCCAGCTCACCACGAATAGCGGGAGGCACAGATACGCAGTATTTT
D: TRBD2
J: TRBJ2-3
size: NA
V: TRBV18

CDR3: CASQKHGGETYEQYF
DNA: TGTGCCAGCCAAAAACACGGGGGGGAAACCTACGAGCAGTACTTC
D: TRBD2
J: TRBJ2-7
size: NA
V: TRBV27

CDR3: CAAQGEGGYTF
DNA: TGTGCCGCGCAGGGGGAGGGAGGCTACACCTTC
D: TRBD1
J: TRBJ1-2
size: NA
V: TRBV19

CDR3: CASSQETQYF
DNA: TGTGCCAGCAGCCAAGAGACCCAGTACTTC
D: NA
J: TRBJ2-5
size: NA
V: TRBV6-5

CDR3: CASSLGGLGNTIYF
DNA: TGCGCCAGCAGCTTGGGGGGCTTAGGAAACACCATATATTTT
D: NA
J: TRBJ1-3
size: NA
V: TRBV5-1

CDR3: CASSSPHQSGNTIYF
DNA: TGTGCCAGCAGTTCCCCCCACCAATCTGGAAACACCATATATTTT
D: NA
J: TRBJ1-3
size: NA
V: TRBV6-5

CDR3: CASTMGGGPYTEAFF
DNA: TGTGCCAGCACCATGGGGGGGGGTCCGTACACTGAAGCTTTCTTT
D: NA
J: TRBJ1-1
size: NA
V: TRBV28

CDR3: CSAGGTSTDTQYF
DNA: TGCAGCGCCGGTGGCACCAGCACAGATACGCAGTATTTT
D: NA
J: TRBJ2-3
size: NA
V: TRBV29-1

CDR3: CAISDASGRAGNEQFF
DNA: TGTGCCATCAGTGACGCCAGCGGGAGGGCCGGGAATGAGCAGTTCTTC
D: TRBD2
J: TRBJ2-1
size: once
V: TRBV10-3

CDR3: CASSIGQGTYGYTF
DNA: TGTGCCAGTAGTATCGGACAGGGAACCTATGGCTACACCTTC
D: TRBD1
J: TRBJ1-2
size: NA
V: TRBV19

CDR3: CASSLTGLEQYF
DNA: TGTGCCAGCAGTTTGACAGGGCTCGAGCAGTACTTC
D: TRBD1
J: TRBJ2-7
size: NA
V: TRBV28

CDR3: CASSAGLNIQETQYF
DNA: TGCGCCAGCAGCGCCGGACTGAACATCCAAGAGACCCAGTACTTC
D: NA
J: TRBJ2-5
size: NA
V: TRBV5-1

CDR3: CASTGTSGSRQYF
DNA: TGTGCCAGCACCGGGACTAGCGGGAGTCGGCAGTACTTC
D: TRBD2
J: TRBJ2-7
size: once
V: TRBV6-5

CDR3: CASSQDLAQPQHF
DNA: TGTGCCAGCAGCCAAGATCTCGCGCAGCCCCAGCATTTT
D: NA
J: TRBJ1-5
size: NA
V: TRBV3-1/TRBV3-2

CDR3: CAWSDTGDYGYTF
DNA: TGTGCCTGGAGTGATACAGGAGACTATGGCTACACCTTC
D: NA
J: TRBJ1-2
size: NA
V: TRBV30

CDR3: CASSLLGFNEKLFF
DNA: TGTGCCAGCAGCTTACTGGGATTTAATGAAAAACTGTTTTTT
D: NA
J: TRBJ1-4
size: NA
V: TRBV5-4

CDR3: CASSTNEKLFF
DNA: TGTGCCAGCAGCACTAATGAAAAACTGTTTTTT
D: NA
J: TRBJ1-4
size: NA
V: TRBV7-9

CDR3: CASNHPGVNTEAFF
DNA: TGTGCCAGTAATCACCCAGGGGTGAACACTGAAGCTTTCTTT
D: NA
J: TRBJ1-1
size: NA
V: TRBV6-5

CDR3: CASSEARGLNTEAFF
DNA: TGTGCCAGCAGTGAAGCCAGGGGGTTGAACACTGAAGCTTTCTTT
D: TRBD1
J: TRBJ1-1
size: NA
V: TRBV2

CDR3: CASSLGLAGGNEQFF
DNA: TGTGCCAGCAGCTTAGGCCTAGCGGGTGGGAATGAGCAGTTCTTC
D: TRBD2
J: TRBJ2-1
size: NA
V: TRBV7-6

CDR3: CASSPGTGGTGNTIYF
DNA: TGTGCCAGCAGCCCCGGGACAGGAGGGACTGGAAACACCATATATTTT
D: TRBD1
J: TRBJ1-3
size: NA
V: TRBV9

CDR3: CAWSVGQIYNSPLHF
DNA: TGTGCCTGGAGTGTCGGACAGATTTATAATTCACCCCTCCACTTT
D: NA
J: TRBJ1-6
size: once
V: TRBV30

CDR3: CASSGGVYEQYF
DNA: TGTGCCAGCAGCGGAGGGGTTTACGAGCAGTACTTC
D: NA
J: TRBJ2-7
size: NA
V: TRBV3-1/TRBV3-2

CDR3: CASSIEVRWTPYEQYF
DNA: TGTGCCAGTAGTATAGAGGTGAGGTGGACCCCCTACGAGCAGTACTTC
D: NA
J: TRBJ2-7
size: NA
V: TRBV19

CDR3: CASSNRGAPGDTQYF
DNA: TGTGCCAGCAGCAACAGGGGGGCCCCCGGAGATACGCAGTATTTT
D: TRBD1
J: TRBJ2-3
size: NA
V: TRBV6-5

CDR3: CASTQTGTSGGLTRYNEQFF
DNA: TGTGCCAGCACCCAGACCGGGACTAGCGGGGGGCTTACACGGTACAATGAGCAGTTCTTC
D: TRBD2
J: TRBJ2-1
size: NA
V: TRBV7-8

CDR3: CASGNRDRGYGYTF
DNA: TGCGCCAGCGGAAACCGGGACAGGGGCTATGGCTACACCTTC
D: TRBD1
J: TRBJ1-2
size: NA
V: TRBV4-3

CDR3: CATSPGGGSGRSYNEQFF
DNA: TGTGCCACCAGCCCTGGGGGGGGTAGCGGGCGCTCCTACAATGAGCAGTTCTTC
D: TRBD2
J: TRBJ2-1
size: NA
V: TRBV15

CDR3: CASSPGLAGVVEQFF
DNA: TGTGCCAGCAGCCCGGGACTAGCGGGAGTTGTTGAGCAGTTCTTC
D: TRBD2
J: TRBJ2-1
size: NA
V: TRBV7-2